This T cell receptor beta chain was documented in a study of CD8 T cell repertoires and HIV-1 epitope variants. Study context: T cells were stimulated with Twenty-five Gag and Nef peptides separately. Epitopes were three Gag families plus Nef HW9 and YT9.

Study-level findings and limits: Five or six clonotypes recognized Nef KF9, one HW9, none TAALDMSHF.

This clone is judged medium-sized. What it recognizes is unknown. Clones were read by immunoSEQ multiplex PCR, and TCRdb kept only the in-frame ones, dropping some. Of just under 6,000 clones listed, more than 55% are singletons. The sample consisted of cultured CD8+ T cells derived from PBMCs. The receptor comes from a male donor with HIV.

The DNA for the CDR3 is TGTGCCAGCAGTCGGCTCGGTGAGCAGTTCTTC. It specifies CASSRLGEQFF. The chain is built from TRBV25-1 and TRBJ2-1; unclear D gene. Trimming pared 5 bases from V and 9 bases from J, leaving 8 bases between. Germline values: CDR1 MGHDK, CDR2 SYGVNS. The CDR3 length is 11 residues.